This T cell receptor (beta chain) was retrieved from a study of T-cell reconstitution after alpha-beta-depleted transplantation in children. The CDR3 consists of 13 residues. Germline V gene data show CDR1 as SQVTM and CDR2 as ANQGSEA. The germline V and J ends were trimmed by 7 bases and 5 bases, with 15 bases remaining between them. For TCRbeta, the library was prepared with unique molecular identifiers. One entry per CDR3 protein results from TCRdb running MiXCR on the PCR reads. This table holds hundreds of thousands of distinct CDR3 sequences, over 10% found once. The source of this sequence is a male patient younger than 18 who had a stem cell transplant for acute myeloid leukemia, so the T cells may come from the graft donor. This sequence joins TRBV29-1 and TRBJ1-3; the D gene is possibly TRBD1 (6 bases). The specimen was PBMCs, mostly from graft donor cells, collected 360 days after TCRalphabeta/CD19-depleted stem cell transplant. The CDR3 nucleotides read TGCAGCGCCCGCCAGGGGATACGAAACACCATATATTTT. It codes for CSARQGIRNTIYF.